The 7 T cell receptor beta chains below come from one sample, sequenced in a study of long-term antiretroviral therapy in people with HIV. The assay used was immunoSEQ (version v3.0), run at survey level. Clones were sequenced by immunoSEQ multiplex PCR, and TCRdb holds only the in-frame ones, with some missing. The repertoire has 35,000 to 45,000 clones, about 88% of them found once; the top ten carry about 4%. The sample here was unsorted PBMCs, taken just before starting antiretroviral therapy. The receptors stem from a young woman with HIV.

This sequence joins TRBV29-1 and TRBJ2-1; D assignment may be TRBD1 or TRBD2 (5 bases each). V was clipped by 0 bases and J by 14 bases, with 26 bases between them. The CDR3 contains 16 residues. CDR1 and CDR2 from the germline V gene are SQVTM and ANQGSEA. The CDR3 is CSVEDRQGKGGPAEFF. The CDR3 DNA reads TGCAGCGTTGAAGATAGGCAGGGCAAAGGCGGGCCGGCTGAGTTCTTC.

This clone has a handful of counts. The rearrangement joins TRBV10-3 to TRBJ2-7; D uncertain. Trimming took off 11 bases at V and 3 bases at J, with 17 bases between the two ends. The germline V gene encodes CDR1 ENHRY and CDR2 SYGVKD. The CDR3 runs 13 residues. The CDR3 reads CAASTPGIYEQYF. Here the CDR3 DNA reads TGTGCCGCCAGCACGCCGGGCATCTACGAGCAGTACTTC.

The chain carries TRBV6-6 and TRBJ1-5; weak D call: TRBD1 (6 bases). The CDR3 is 14 amino acids. V lost 2 bases and J 5 bases, leaving 10 bases between the germline ends. The germline V gene encodes CDR1 MNHNY and CDR2 SVGAGI (reference sequence). CDR3 protein: CASSYGGGDQPQHF. CDR3 sequence (DNA): TGTGCCAGCAGTTACGGAGGGGGTGATCAGCCCCAGCATTTT.

V usage is TRBV6-5 and J usage is TRBJ2-5; 7 nucleotides line up with TRBD1. V shed 4 bases, J shed 2 bases, and the junction held 7 bases outside the gene matches. Germline V gene lookup returns CDR1 MNHEY and CDR2 SVGAGI. The CDR3 extends over 15 amino acids. The CDR3 bases are TGTGCCAGCAGTTCCACCGGGACAGATCAAGAGACCCAGTACTTC. Translation gives CASSSTGTDQETQYF.

The V and J genes are TRBV27 and TRBJ2-7; D might be TRBD1 (5 bases). From germline, CDR1 is MNHEY and CDR2 SMNVEV (reference sequence). The CDR3 length is 11 residues. Trimming removed 8 bases from V and 7 bases from J, with 12 bases in between. CDR3 bases: TGTGCCAGCCGGAAGGGGATGGAGCAGTACTTC. This gives the protein CASRKGMEQYF.

The chain recombines TRBV10-2 with TRBJ2-3; possible D gene TRBD2, 5 bases. Per the germline V gene, CDR1 is WSHSY and CDR2 is SAAADI. The CDR3 has 15 amino acids. V lost 7 bases and J 2 bases, leaving 16 bases between the germline ends. CDR3 loop: CASTRTQQITDTQYF. CDR3 nucleotides: TGCGCCAGCACTAGGACTCAACAAATCACAGATACGCAGTATTTT.

This clone was detected only a few times. The chain joins TRBV7-9 to TRBJ2-1; D gene ambiguous. Between the trimmed V and J ends, which lost 1 base and 8 bases, there was a span of 21 bases. Germline loops: CDR1 SEHNR, CDR2 FQNEAQ (reference sequence). CDR3 size: 17 residues. Written as DNA, the CDR3 is TGTGCCAGCAGCTTAGTTGTCGGTCTTTTTAGAGGAGATGAGCAGTTCTTC. This gives the protein CASSLVVGLFRGDEQFF.